Sequencing of this T cell receptor (beta chain) was carried out in a study of blood T cells in healthy people across ages. Findings and limits, study-wide: Across samples, TCR beta diversity tracked strongly with naive T cell percentage. Older individuals had lower TCR beta diversity per million T cells (the decline was roughly linear).

The donors, aged about 6 to 100, were healthy Caucasians from Russia. Total RNA, at least 6 micrograms per sample, came from PBMCs. As for this clonotype: Its antigen is as yet unknown.

With a J-beta primer mix and a sample-barcoded 5' primer, a second PCR ran roughly 6 to 12 cycles. TCRdb called the 5' RACE reads again in MiXCR, with one record for every CDR3 protein. This table holds about 620,000 distinct CDR3 sequences, more than 45% found once. Germline CDR1 SGHRS, CDR2 YFSETQ. This CDR3 has 13 amino acids. After removal of 4 bases from V and 6 bases from J, the junction contained 5 bases not matched to a gene. Sample: blood. The chain employs TRBV5-1 and TRBJ2-3, with 7 bases that match TRBD1. The receptor was isolated from a woman older than 75 in good health. Written as DNA, the CDR3 is TGCGCCAGCAGCCCATTGGACAGGGATACGCAGTATTTT. Its protein product is CASSPLDRDTQYF.